Presented here are 12 T cell receptor beta chains from one specimen sequenced in a study of shared T cell receptors in the human thymus. Produced via immunoSEQ multiplex PCR; TCRdb's table is partial and in-frame only. The sample shows about 380,000 clones, just under 95% of them seen only once. The sample comprised thymocytes. These receptors came from a human donor.

This chain uses TRBV18 with TRBJ2-2; a weak D match, TRBD2 (6 bases). The germline gives CDR1 KGHSH, CDR2 LQKENI. V was clipped by 8 bases and J by 4 bases, with 26 bases between them. The CDR3 extends over 18 amino acids. The CDR3: CASPSPKHQNGGTGELFF. As DNA, the CDR3 is TGTGCCAGCCCATCACCAAAGCATCAGAACGGGGGCACCGGGGAGCTGTTTTTT.

The chain has TRBV6-5 and TRBJ1-5; TRBD1 agrees at 11 bases. V shed 5 bases and J 7 bases; nucleotides not matched to a gene: 4. This CDR3 contains 14 residues. Germline CDR1 and CDR2: MNHEY and SVGAGI. The CDR3 bases are TGTGCCAGCAGTCCCAGGACAGGGGGCCAGCCCCAGCATTTT. Its translation: CASSPRTGGQPQHF.

J is TRBJ2-3 and V is TRBV25-1, with TRBD2 matching over 7 bases. The V and J ends lost 8 bases and 4 bases, in that order; junction bases with no gene match: 6. The CDR3 loop spans 13 amino acids. Germline CDR1 MGHDK, CDR2 SYGVNS. In nucleotides, the CDR3 is TGTGCCAGCGGGGGACGGGAGGCAGATACGCAGTATTTT. This encodes CASGGREADTQYF.

The chain has TRBV27 and TRBJ2-2; D unresolved. Germline V gives CDR1 MNHEY, CDR2 SMNVEV (reference sequence). CDR3 length: 17 amino acids. V was trimmed by 3 bases and J by 6 bases, leaving 20 bases between them. The CDR3 region has the DNA TGTGCCAGCAGTTTCCCTCGTGACCACGGGTCCCCCGGGGAGCTGTTTTTT. Residues: CASSFPRDHGSPGELFF.

The genes are TRBV7-2 and TRBJ2-7, with D perhaps TRBD1 (6 bases). There are 16 residues in the CDR3. The V gene lost 2 bases and the J gene lost 3 bases, with 17 bases spanning the gap. CDR1 and CDR2 (germline): SGHTA, FQGNSA. In nucleotides, the CDR3 is TGTGCCAGCAGCTTACAGGGGAACTTCTCCTACTACGAGCAGTACTTC. It yields the protein CASSLQGNFSYYEQYF.

This chain uses TRBV28 with TRBJ2-1, with D hard to call. Trimming removed 6 bases from V and 8 bases from J, with 17 bases in between. The CDR3 is made up of 14 amino acids. Per the germline V gene, CDR1 is MDHEN and CDR2 is SYDVKM. CDR3 residues: CASRRRKGPHEQFF. The CDR3 nucleotides are TGTGCCAGCAGGCGTCGAAAGGGTCCGCATGAGCAGTTCTTC. Complete variable domain (other parts from reference TRBV28 and TRBJ2-1): DVKVTQSSRYLVKRTGEKVFLECVQDMDHENMFWYRQDPGLGLRLIYFSYDVKMKEKGDIPEGYSVSREKKERFSLILESASTNQTSMYLCASRRRKGPHEQFFGPGTRLTVL.

This clone was observed once. The J gene is TRBJ2-6, the V gene TRBV30, with TRBD2 matching 9 bases. Germline CDR1 reads GTSNPN; CDR2 reads SVGIG (reference sequence). V shed 3 bases and J 0 bases; nucleotides not matched to a gene: 6. This CDR3 region has 17 residues. CDR3 in DNA: TGTGCCTGGAGCGAGACTAGCGGAATCTCTGGGGCCAACGTCCTGACTTTC. Residues: CAWSETSGISGANVLTF.

The chain is built from TRBV6-4 and TRBJ2-1; no firm D call. CDR1 is MRHNA and CDR2 is SNTAGT in the germline V gene. The V end was cut by 8 bases, the J end by 4 bases, with 9 bases between. There are 12 residues in the CDR3. The CDR3 DNA follows: TGTGCCAGCGCCGGTACTTACAATGAGCAGTTCTTC. Its protein is CASAGTYNEQFF.

Here the CDR3 reads CAWSLRAMRGTEAFF. Here the CDR3 DNA reads TGTGCCTGGAGTCTCCGGGCCATGAGGGGAACTGAAGCTTTCTTT. The rearrangement links TRBV30 to TRBJ1-1; D is possibly TRBD1 (5 bases). Germline V CDR1 and CDR2: GTSNPN, SVGIG (reference sequence). CDR3 size: 15 residues. V was pared by 2 bases and J by 5 bases, with 18 bases between.

This rearrangement joins TRBV5-4 to TRBJ2-3; 13 bases are shared with TRBD2. V gave up 4 bases and J gave up 2 bases; unmatched junction bases: 10. The V gene's germline CDR1 is SGHNT and CDR2 YYREEE (reference sequence). The CDR3 covers 18 residues. The CDR3 is CASSPTLGLAGDTDTQYF. For the CDR3, the DNA is TGTGCCAGCAGCCCCACCCTCGGACTAGCGGGAGACACAGATACGCAGTATTTT.

The J gene is TRBJ2-4, the V gene TRBV10-1; 7 bases are a match to TRBD1. CDR3 size: 16 residues. The germline V gene encodes CDR1 WNHNN and CDR2 SYGVQD (reference sequence). V was clipped by 2 bases and J by 4 bases; unmatched bases: 8. In DNA, the CDR3 is TGCGCCAGCAGTGAGGCGGACTCAGGGGGAAAAAACATTCAGTACTTC. Translating gives CASSEADSGGKNIQYF.

The chain joins TRBV6-4 to TRBJ2-1, with D unresolved. The V end lost 3 bases, the J end lost 3 bases, and 12 bases lay between the germline ends. Looked up from germline, CDR1 is MRHNA and CDR2 is SNTAGT. The CDR3 has 15 residues. This chain's CDR3 is CASSEEARDYNEQFF. The CDR3 region has the DNA TGTGCCAGCAGTGAAGAGGCTAGGGACTACAATGAGCAGTTCTTC.